This entry concerns a single T cell receptor beta chain. In its sample, this clone was seen a few times. It has no known antigen specificity. No base qualities exist here, and no much larger clone lies one base off it. The data belong to a study of beta chain features in type 1 diabetes (dated by TCRdb to the late 2010s). Context from the whole study: No differences in mean age, gender distribution, total cell number or subset yield were found between patients and healthy donors. Regulatory and stem cell-like memory subsets were isolated from only 8 patients and roughly 8 healthy donors, whereas naive and central memory subsets came from all 30 or so donors. The study compared TCRB repertoires of sorted circulating CD4+ T cell subsets between recently diagnosed type 1 diabetes patients and matched healthy donors. Across all samples, fewer than 130 million sorted cells were examined, and cell number per subset correlated strongly with RNA yield. What the study reported, not specific to this receptor: A moderate but significant shortening of TCRB CDR3 length was observed in type 1 diabetes patients in all four CD4+ subsets. Naive, central memory and regulatory TCRB repertoires appeared to be more alike among patients than among healthy donors. Fewer insertions and more nucleotide deletions at VDJ recombination sites were observed in patients with type 1 diabetes, implying thymic rearrangement abnormalities. Sequencing cDNA rather than genomic DNA could over-represent highly expressing activated cells, although activation and CD3 levels did not differ between groups. Only small numbers of individuals were included in the HLA sub-analyses, which left unresolved whether HLA type had any influence on TCRB rearrangement. Shorter templates might have been favored by PCR, but patient and control samples were amplified and corrected together, so both groups would have been affected equally by any skew.

V is clipped by 3 bases and J by 6 bases, and the sequence between their germline boundaries is 14 bases long. The CDR3, cysteine through phenylalanine, is 14 amino acids long. Only the CDR3 part of the read is kept: 42 bases, read in frame from the first base. Based on the germline V gene, the CDR1 and CDR2 sequences are SGHRS and YFSETQ. Each donor gave one peripheral blood draw, approximately 0.11 L on average, collected into heparinised tubes. A BD FACSAria II was used to sort naive, central memory, regulatory and stem cell-like memory CD4+ T cells with a panel that included CD45RO, CCR7, CD25, CD127, CD95 and CD27. A purity above 95% was achieved for all sorted populations. PBMCs were isolated right away by Lymphoprep density gradient centrifugation and were stained directly, without culture. So that batch effects would be minimized, each experiment stained and sorted samples in pairs, pairing one healthy donor with one patient.

All of the isolated RNA was reverse transcribed with the High Capacity cDNA Reverse Transcription Kit, so expressed TCRB transcripts were sequenced. Deep immunoSEQ sequencing was applied to naive, central memory and regulatory T cell samples, giving an average of about 3.8 million total reads per sample. Sorted cells were lysed in RLT buffer and RNA was extracted with DNase-treated RNeasy Micro or Mini kits, depending on cell number. Each cell subset was processed on its own to prevent cross-contamination, while patient and healthy donor samples were processed together. Using the immunoSEQ multiplex PCR, TCRB sequences were amplified from cDNA into 87-bp fragments spanning the CDR3 region. Sequencing of the amplicons was performed on the Illumina HiSeq platform. For the original study's pipeline: PCR bias was corrected computationally using synthetic template baselines, and reads within Hamming distance 2 were collapsed, with unmergeable singletons discarded. By aligning reads against IMGT, V, D and J genes, CDR3 length, and insertions or deletions at six rearrangement sites were assigned. Clonotype counts were normalized to sorted cell number within each subset before computing true diversity and Gini coefficients with the tcR R package. The overlap coefficient, calculated on TCRB nucleotide sequences, was used to quantify repertoire sharing. Entries here come from immuneACCESS through TCRdb and include only in-frame sequences with V and J called. Some clones fail to appear in such tables; in the studies checked, an unresolved V gene covers under half of the shortfall, and the cause of the remainder is unknown. D and trimming were read from the DNA, whereas the V and J calls and clone size are those reported in that table. The table for this sample lists about 160,000 clones; 6% to 9% of them were counted only once. The leading ten clones occupy approximately 0.5% of the sample.

The sequence is built from TRBV5-1 and TRBJ2-3; matching of 5 bases hints at TRBD1 as the D gene. The TCR sequence derives from a man between 18 and 29 years old with type 1 diabetes. Sequencing was carried out using central memory CD4+ T cells from blood. The CDR3 protein sequence reads: CASSSFSKGDTQYF. At the DNA level, the sequence is TGCGCCAGCAGCTCGTTCTCGAAGGGGGATACGCAGTATTTT. This CDR3, with the reference TRBV5-1 and TRBJ2-3 proteins standing in past its ends, gives the full variable domain KAGVTQTPRYLIKTRGQQVTLSCSPISGHRSVSWYQQTPGQGLQFLFEYFSETQRNKGNFPGRFSGRQFSNSRSEMNVSTLELGDSALYLCASSSFSKGDTQYFGPGTRLTVL.